Presented here are 20 T cell receptor beta chains from one specimen sequenced in a study of cytomegalovirus exposure and HLA in healthy donors. With 60 Vbeta and 13 Jbeta primers, the PCR was carried out. Method: immunoSEQ multiplex PCR; TCRdb's copy keeps in-frame clones and lacks some. Here the sample spans about 210,000 clones, around 78% being singletons. Sequencing was carried out using PBMCs. Receptors originate from a boy younger than 18 in good health and CMV-seronegative.

V gene TRBV19 combines with J gene TRBJ1-1; unclear D gene. Germline V lookup: CDR1 LNHDA, CDR2 SQIVND (reference sequence). The CDR3 spans 14 residues. V was cut by 2 bases and J by 7 bases, with 14 bases left in between. This CDR3 is CASSIRPSGGEAFF. CDR3 nucleotides: TGTGCCAGTAGTATAAGGCCCAGCGGAGGTGAAGCTTTCTTT. Filled out from reference TRBV19 and TRBJ1-1, the complete variable domain reads DGGITQSPKYLFRKEGQNVTLSCEQNLNHDAMYWYRQDPGQGLRLIYYSQIVNDFQKGDIAEGYSVSREKKESFPLTVTSAQKNPTAFYLCASSIRPSGGEAFFGQGTRLTVV.

The rearrangement links TRBV6-5 to TRBJ1-2; D gene unclear. Deletions cut 2 bases from V and 5 bases from J, with 12 bases between. This CDR3 comprises 14 residues. CDR1 is MNHEY and CDR2 is SVGAGI in the germline V gene. The CDR3, as DNA: TGTGCCAGCAGTTACAGGGAACGGGATTATGGCTACACCTTC. Protein product: CASSYRERDYGYTF.

The chain joins TRBV9 to TRBJ1-1; perhaps TRBD1 as D (5 bases). The ends were cut back, 7 bases at V and 4 bases at J, with 17 bases in the middle. The CDR3 length is 14 residues. Per germline, CDR1 SGDLS and CDR2 YYNGEE. CDR3 sequence reads: CASSERGGGTEAFF. The CDR3 nucleotides read TGTGCCAGCTCCGAGAGGGGAGGCGGCACTGAAGCTTTCTTT.

The rearrangement links TRBV15 to TRBJ1-2; D uncertain. V was clipped by 0 bases and J by 8 bases, with 16 bases between them. This CDR3 comprises 15 residues. CDR1 is LNHNV and CDR2 is YYDKDF in the germline V gene (reference sequence). The CDR3 bases are TGTGCCACCAGCAGAGATCTTGAACGGTTGAGGGGCTACACCTTC. Translation gives CATSRDLERLRGYTF.

The genes are TRBV5-4 and TRBJ1-4; weak D call: TRBD1 (6 bases). The CDR3 sequence is 18 residues long. Per germline, CDR1 SGHNT and CDR2 YYREEE (reference sequence). The V and J ends lost 4 bases and 7 bases respectively, with 26 bases between them. CDR3 amino acids: CASSPVGGLGGAAEKLFF. The CDR3 DNA follows: TGTGCCAGCAGCCCCGTGGGGGGGTTGGGGGGCGCCGCTGAAAAACTGTTTTTT.

This rearrangement joins TRBV29-1 to TRBJ1-3; 7 bases map to TRBD1. CDR3 length equals 12 residues. Germline V CDR1 and CDR2: SQVTM, ANQGSEA. The chain's CDR3 is CSGGGAGNTIYF. The DNA for the CDR3 is TGCAGTGGAGGGGGCGCTGGAAACACCATATATTTT.

This chain connects TRBV7-2 to TRBJ2-5; 14 bases fit TRBD2. Germline V gives CDR1 SGHTA, CDR2 FQGNSA. This CDR3 spans 15 amino acids. V was pared by 5 bases and J by 5 bases, with 4 bases of the junction left unmatched. For the CDR3, the DNA is TGTGCCAGCAGCGCGGGACTAGCGGGAGATGAGACCCAGTACTTC. The encoded protein is CASSAGLAGDETQYF.

The genes are TRBV19 and TRBJ2-1; 8 positions agree with TRBD2. Germline CDR1 reads LNHDA; CDR2 reads SQIVND (reference sequence). CDR3 length: 13 amino acids. Unmatched junction bases numbered 7, after V lost 6 bases and J lost 9 bases. The CDR3 DNA reads as TGTGCCAGTAGGTCGGGGGGGCCTGGTGAGCAGTTCTTC. It codes for CASRSGGPGEQFF.

The chain carries TRBV5-1 and TRBJ2-2; 11 bases are shared with TRBD1. Trimming cost V 2 bases and J 4 bases; bases outside gene matches: 4. CDR1 and CDR2 (germline): SGHRS, YFSETQ. This CDR3 has 16 residues. The CDR3 protein is CASSLMDRGLTGELFF. In nucleotides, the CDR3 is TGCGCCAGCAGCTTAATGGACAGGGGGCTCACCGGGGAGCTGTTTTTT.

This chain uses TRBV29-1 with TRBJ2-7; tentatively, D is TRBD2 (5 bases). V was shortened by 7 bases and J by 3 bases, with 13 bases between the two germline ends. CDR3 length: 12 amino acids. The germline V gene encodes CDR1 SQVTM and CDR2 ANQGSEA. The CDR3 sequence is CSARLGVYEQYF. CDR3 coding DNA: TGCAGCGCCCGACTGGGAGTCTACGAGCAGTACTTC.

This CDR3 reads CASSPFLGGPYEQYF. As DNA, the CDR3 is TGTGCCAGCTCACCATTCCTAGGGGGCCCTTACGAGCAGTACTTC. The gene calls are TRBV18 and TRBJ2-7; 7 nucleotides align to TRBD1. Germline V lookup: CDR1 KGHSH, CDR2 LQKENI. With V trimmed by 2 bases and J by 4 bases, 8 bases remained unmatched. This CDR3 contains 15 residues.

This rearrangement joins TRBV6-5 to TRBJ1-2; D not certain. The V end lost 8 bases, the J end lost 4 bases, and 8 bases lay between the germline ends. The CDR3 length is 11 residues. Per the germline V gene, CDR1 is MNHEY and CDR2 is SVGAGI. CDR3 in DNA: TGTGCCAGCCGAAGCACCTATGGCTACACCTTC. Its protein product is CASRSTYGYTF.

The chain couples TRBV11-1 to TRBJ2-7; 10 positions match TRBD2. V was clipped by 5 bases and J by 5 bases; unmatched bases: 9. This CDR3 has 15 residues. From germline, CDR1 is SGHAT and CDR2 FQDESV (reference sequence). CDR3 sequence reads: CASSGWASGSNEQYF. The CDR3 DNA reads as TGTGCCAGCAGCGGTTGGGCTAGCGGGAGCAACGAGCAGTACTTC.

This chain uses TRBV19 with TRBJ1-4; perhaps TRBD1 as D (5 bases). This CDR3 comprises 11 residues. The germline V gene has CDR1 LNHDA and CDR2 SQIVND (reference sequence). V shed 6 bases and J shed 15 bases, with 14 bases lying between them. The CDR3 coding sequence is TGTGCCAGTAGGGCGGGACGCGGGGTGTTTTTT. It codes for CASRAGRGVFF.

V and J are TRBV6-5 and TRBJ2-1, with D maybe TRBD1 (6 bases). The ends were cut back, 8 bases at V and 2 bases at J, with 13 bases in the middle. This CDR3 spans 14 amino acids. Germline CDR1 reads MNHEY; CDR2 reads SVGAGI. As DNA, the CDR3 is TGTGCCAGCGGGGGCTCCGGAACCTACAATGAGCAGTTCTTC. Translated: CASGGSGTYNEQFF.

The rearrangement uses TRBV6-5 and TRBJ2-2; 7 bases fit TRBD1. The junction had 6 bases not matched to a gene; V was cut back by 5 bases and J by 6 bases. CDR1 and CDR2 from the germline V gene are MNHEY and SVGAGI. The CDR3 covers 14 residues. The CDR3 sequence: CASSGTDGPGELFF. Here the CDR3 DNA reads TGTGCCAGCAGTGGGACAGATGGGCCCGGGGAGCTGTTTTTT.

CDR3 loop: CASSGRLALANYGYTF. CDR3 nucleotide sequence: TGTGCCAGCAGTGGAAGACTGGCCTTAGCTAACTATGGCTACACCTTC. The chain recombines TRBV6-1 with TRBJ1-2; D is undetermined. The CDR3 consists of 16 residues. V gave up 4 bases and J gave up 0 bases, with 15 bases separating them. CDR1 and CDR2 from the germline V gene are MNHNS and SASEGT.

CDR3 amino acids: CASSGGLANEQFF. As DNA, the CDR3 is TGTGCCAGCAGCGGGGGACTAGCTAATGAGCAGTTCTTC. The V call is TRBV5-4, the J call TRBJ2-1; 9 bases are shared with TRBD2. This CDR3 is built from 13 residues. Trimming removed 4 bases from V and 7 bases from J; junction bases left unmatched: 3. Per the germline V gene, CDR1 is SGHNT and CDR2 is YYREEE (reference sequence).

The chain is built from TRBV27 and TRBJ2-7; D unclear. Germline V gene data show CDR1 as MNHEY and CDR2 as SMNVEV (reference sequence). The CDR3 is made up of 11 amino acids. The ends were cut back, 8 bases at V and 7 bases at J, with 12 bases in the middle. The CDR3 coding sequence is TGTGCCAGCGCCCGCCTGACAGAGCAGTACTTC. It codes for CASARLTEQYF.

The J gene is TRBJ1-1, the V gene TRBV9, with a possible D match to TRBD1 (6 bases). CDR1 SGDLS and CDR2 YYNGEE come from the germline V gene. There are 14 residues in the CDR3. V was pared by 4 bases and J by 4 bases, with 14 bases between. The CDR3 coding sequence is TGTGCCAGCAGCCCAAGGGGGGGCGGCACTGAAGCTTTCTTT. Amino acid sequence: CASSPRGGGTEAFF.